Below, 5 T cell receptor beta chains from the same sample are listed, as sequenced in a study of control samples from healthy donors and cancer patients. Method: immunoSEQ multiplex PCR; TCRdb's copy keeps in-frame clones and lacks some. Among roughly 150,000 clones listed, 88% were seen once. Sequencing was done on a sample of blood. Receptor source: a man between 18 and 29 years old in good health.

This clone was seen once. The rearrangement links TRBV4-1 to TRBJ1-5, with unresolved D. V was trimmed by 0 bases and J by 3 bases, leaving 3 bases between them. The CDR3 runs to 13 residues. Germline V gives CDR1 MGHRA, CDR2 YSYEKL. This CDR3 is CASSQEVNQPQHF. The CDR3 DNA is TGCGCCAGCAGCCAAGAAGTCAATCAGCCCCAGCATTTT.

The chain employs TRBV28 and TRBJ1-6; 9 bases agree with TRBD1. The CDR3 totals 16 residues. Germline values: CDR1 MDHEN, CDR2 SYDVKM. The V gene end was trimmed by 6 bases and the J gene end by 10 bases; junction bases not matched to a gene: 13. This CDR3 is CASRITQGAGGSPLHF. The CDR3 DNA follows: TGTGCCAGCAGGATAACACAGGGGGCCGGCGGGTCACCCCTCCACTTT. Looking up the rest from reference TRBV28 and TRBJ1-6 gives the full variable domain: DVKVTQSSRYLVKRTGEKVFLECVQDMDHENMFWYRQDPGLGLRLIYFSYDVKMKEKGDIPEGYSVSREKKERFSLILESASTNQTSMYLCASRITQGAGGSPLHFGNGTRLTVT.

The V gene is TRBV6-1, the J gene TRBJ2-7; D could derive from TRBD1 or TRBD2 (6 bases each). CDR1 and CDR2 (germline): MNHNS, SASEGT. The CDR3 totals 14 residues. V was shortened by 1 base and J by 4 bases, with 11 bases between the two germline ends. The CDR3 region is CASSEGGAPYEQYF. CDR3 coding DNA: TGTGCCAGCAGTGAAGGGGGGGCCCCGTACGAGCAGTACTTC.

This chain links TRBV25-1 with TRBJ2-3, with D possibly being TRBD1 or TRBD2 (6 bases each). The CDR3 runs 16 residues. Trimming stripped 1 base from V and 2 bases from J, with 13 bases between. Germline loops: CDR1 MGHDK, CDR2 SYGVNS. CDR3: CASSELTGATTDTQYF. The CDR3 DNA reads TGTGCCAGCAGTGAATTGACGGGGGCCACCACAGATACGCAGTATTTT.

The chain uses TRBV7-2 and TRBJ2-3, with 8 bases that match TRBD2. Germline CDR1 and CDR2: SGHTA and FQGNSA. The V gene end was trimmed by 8 bases and the J gene end by 3 bases; junction bases not matched to a gene: 10. There are 15 residues in the CDR3. The CDR3 DNA reads as TGTGCCAGCGAATGGGCGGGGGGCGGAACAGATACGCAGTATTTT. It is translated as CASEWAGGGTDTQYF.